These 30 T cell receptor beta chains originate from one sample sequenced in a study of T cells in Graves' hyperthyroidism and ophthalmopathy. Researchers amplified the TCR beta CDR3 regions from RNA transcripts. First-round RT-PCR targeting the TCR CDR3 was performed with the HTBI primer set. TCRdb analysed the multiplex PCR reads with MiXCR anew, one entry per CDR3 protein. The top ten hold around 7.3% of the sample, which has a few hundred thousand distinct CDR3 sequences, roughly 14% seen once. Material for sequencing was blood. Receptors were obtained from a woman aged 30 to 39 with Graves' hyperthyroidism.

This clonotype was seen ten or more times. This rearrangement joins TRBV7-6 to TRBJ2-3; D is undetermined. The V and J ends lost 0 bases and 11 bases respectively, with 12 bases between them. The length of the CDR3 is 13 residues. Germline V gives CDR1 SGHVS, CDR2 FNYEAQ. The CDR3 region has the DNA TGTGCCAGCAGCTTAGCCCCGTCCGCAGGGCAGTATTTT. Translation gives CASSLAPSAGQYF.

This chain links TRBV12-3 or TRBV12-4 with TRBJ1-1, with a possible D match to TRBD1 (6 bases). V lost 7 bases, J lost 1 base, and 13 bases lay in between. The CDR3 has 14 residues. The CDR3 region has the DNA TGTGCCAGCATTAGGACAGCTCAGAACACTGAAGCTTTCTTT. This translates into CASIRTAQNTEAFF.

The J gene is TRBJ1-2, the V gene TRBV6-2 or TRBV6-3; no firm D call. CDR1 MNHEY and CDR2 SVGEGT come from the germline V gene. CDR3 length equals 12 residues. V lost 5 bases and J lost 2, with 6 bases in between. The DNA of the CDR3 is TGTGCCAGCAGTGGCATCAACTATGGCTACACCTTC. Its translation is CASSGINYGYTF.

This clonotype was found many times. The rearrangement links TRBV20-1 to TRBJ1-4, with a tentative D call TRBD1 (5 bases). The V gene lost 5 bases and the J gene lost 12 bases, with 19 bases spanning the gap. The germline gives CDR1 DFQATT, CDR2 SNEGSKA (reference sequence). The CDR3 is made up of 13 amino acids. For the CDR3, the DNA is TGCAGTGCTTATAGTACAGGAGGAAGGGAACTGTTTTTT. Its protein is CSAYSTGGRELFF.

This clonotype was seen at least ten times. The chain is built from TRBV5-5 and TRBJ2-2; D unclear. Germline assignment: CDR1 SGHKS and CDR2 YYEKEE (reference sequence). The CDR3 is 14 amino acids. Between the trimmed V and J ends, which lost 5 bases and 3 bases, there was a span of 11 bases. CDR3 sequence (DNA): TGTGCCAGCAGGCTCAGAGAGTACACCGGGGAGCTGTTTTTT. This gives the protein CASRLREYTGELFF.

This clonotype occurred many times. The chain combines TRBV27 with TRBJ1-1; 7 bases align to TRBD1. The CDR3 runs 15 residues. The germline V gene encodes CDR1 MNHEY and CDR2 SMNVEV (reference sequence). Germline trimming cut 5 bases from V and 0 bases from J; bases unmatched to any gene: 6. CDR3 amino acids: CASSPRQGLNTEAFF. As DNA, the CDR3 is TGTGCCAGCAGTCCACGACAGGGCCTGAACACTGAAGCTTTCTTT.

This clonotype was seen a few times. The rearrangement joins TRBV11-3 to TRBJ2-1, with 10 bases aligning to TRBD2. Losses at the gene ends were 5 bases for V and 4 bases for J; bases not matched to a gene: 17. CDR1 SGHNT and CDR2 YENEEA come from the germline V gene. The CDR3 is 19 residues long. The CDR3 DNA reads TGTGCCAGCAGCACTAAGATCCCCGAAGCGGGAGGGGGATACAATGAGCAGTTCTTC. It specifies CASSTKIPEAGGGYNEQFF.

The V call is TRBV5-1, the J call TRBJ2-1; TRBD2 aligns across 10 bases. The CDR3 contains 17 residues. The V gene end was trimmed by 4 bases and the J gene end by 5 bases; junction bases not matched to a gene: 12. Germline V CDR1 and CDR2: SGHRS, YFSETQ. The CDR3 loop is CASSMKSTSGTDNEQFF. The CDR3 nucleotides are TGCGCCAGCAGCATGAAATCCACTAGCGGGACAGACAATGAGCAGTTCTTC.

In this sample, this clonotype turned up a few times. The rearrangement joins TRBV9 to TRBJ2-7; a weak D match, TRBD1 (8 bases). The germline V gene has CDR1 SGDLS and CDR2 YYNGEE. Trimming left V 0 bases short and J 2 bases short, with 18 bases between. The CDR3 extends over 17 amino acids. CDR3 DNA: TGTGCCAGCAGCGTAGGTTTGGGGGGGACAGGCGCCTACGAGCAGTACTTC. Its translation: CASSVGLGGTGAYEQYF. Drawing the rest from reference TRBV9 and TRBJ2-7, the complete variable domain is DSGVTQTPKHLITATGQRVTLRCSPRSGDLSVYWYQQSLDQGLQFLIQYYNGEERAKGNILERFSAQQFPDLHSELNLSSLELGDSALYFCASSVGLGGTGAYEQYFGPGTRLTVT.

There are many counts of this clonotype. V and J are TRBV27 and TRBJ1-2; D unclear. This CDR3 contains 13 residues. V lost 2 bases and J lost 4, with 8 bases in between. Germline CDR1 reads MNHEY; CDR2 reads SMNVEV (reference sequence). The CDR3, as DNA: TGTGCCAGCAGTTTAGAGGGCTTCTATGGCTACACCTTC. This codes for CASSLEGFYGYTF.

This clonotype was seen repeatedly, ten times or more. V gene TRBV5-1 combines with J gene TRBJ1-4; no definite D call. The CDR3 runs to 15 residues. Trimming cost V 4 bases and J 5 bases, with 15 bases left between them. Germline lookup yields CDR1 SGHRS and CDR2 YFSETQ. CDR3 loop: CASSGNPSENEKLFF. The CDR3 nucleotides are TGCGCCAGCAGCGGGAACCCGAGCGAGAATGAAAAACTGTTTTTT.

The rearrangement links TRBV29-1 to TRBJ1-1; tentative D call: TRBD1 (6 bases). The CDR3 sequence is 14 residues long. In germline, CDR1 is SQVTM, CDR2 ANQGSEA. With 4 bases removed from V and 0 bases from J, the gap between germline ends came to 12 bases. CDR3 residues: CSVAQGTLNTEAFF. CDR3 sequence (DNA): TGCAGCGTTGCGCAGGGGACTTTGAACACTGAAGCTTTCTTT.

This clonotype was found a few times. This sequence joins TRBV28 and TRBJ2-6; perhaps TRBD1 as D (5 bases). This CDR3 is 15 amino acids long. From germline, CDR1 is MDHEN and CDR2 SYDVKM. The V gene lost 6 bases and the J gene lost 0 bases, with 9 bases spanning the gap. The CDR3 spells CASREGASGANVLTF. DNA for the CDR3: TGTGCCAGCAGGGAAGGGGCCTCTGGGGCCAACGTCCTGACTTTC.

This clonotype appeared many times. This chain uses TRBV11-2 with TRBJ1-6; D remains unclear. From germline, CDR1 is SGHAT and CDR2 FQNNGV. This CDR3 is built from 12 residues. The V end was cut by 7 bases, the J end by 10 bases, with 11 bases between. The CDR3 loop is CASTRTDSPLHF. The CDR3 DNA follows: TGTGCCAGCACCAGGACGGACTCACCCCTCCACTTT.

The table lists this clonotype with many counts. This sequence joins TRBV3-1 and TRBJ1-1, with a tentative D call TRBD1 (5 bases). Trimming pared 0 bases from V and 12 bases from J, leaving 14 bases between. The germline V gene has CDR1 LGHDT and CDR2 YNNKEL (reference sequence). The CDR3 runs 13 residues. CDR3 residues: CASSQEGGRVPFF. The CDR3 region has the DNA TGTGCCAGCAGCCAAGAGGGGGGTAGGGTACCTTTCTTT.

This clonotype was counted at least ten times. V usage is TRBV7-2 and J usage is TRBJ2-7; TRBD1 might be the D (6 bases). The CDR3 loop spans 17 amino acids. The germline CDR1 and CDR2 sequences are SGHTA and FQGNSA. Trimming took off 2 bases at V and 2 bases at J, with 19 bases between the two ends. CDR3 coding DNA: TGTGCCAGCAGCTTATATCGGACAGTCGAAAGCCCCTACGAGCAGTACTTC. Protein: CASSLYRTVESPYEQYF.

This clonotype was seen at least ten times. The chain joins TRBV6-5 to TRBJ2-1; D possibly corresponds to TRBD2 (5 bases). Germline V lookup: CDR1 MNHEY, CDR2 SVGAGI. Trimming cost V 2 bases and J 7 bases, with 9 bases left between them. This CDR3 has 13 residues. The CDR3 nucleotides read TGTGCCAGCAGTTACGGGAGTGGTAATGAGCAGTTCTTC. Its translation is CASSYGSGNEQFF.

This clonotype was seen repeatedly, ten times or more. V is TRBV5-5 and J is TRBJ1-1; TRBD1 might be the D (6 bases). V shed 4 bases and J shed 1 base, with 14 bases lying between them. Germline loops: CDR1 SGHKS, CDR2 YYEKEE (reference sequence). The CDR3 is 15 amino acids. This chain's CDR3 is CASSQPGTTNTEAFF. In nucleotides, the CDR3 is TGTGCCAGCAGCCAACCCGGGACAACGAACACTGAAGCTTTCTTT.

Concerning this clonotype itself: This sequence may be a read error, since a much larger clone differs from it by one base. This chain links TRBV7-2 with TRBJ1-2; 7 bases are shared with TRBD1. V shed 2 bases and J 2 bases; nucleotides not matched to a gene: 2. Looked up from germline, CDR1 is SGHTA and CDR2 is FQGNSA. CDR3 length equals 14 residues. The chain's CDR3 is CASSLKQGNYGYTF. In DNA, the CDR3 is TGTGCCAGCAGCTTAAAACAGGGGAACTATGGCTACACCTTC.

In this sample, this clonotype turned up many times. This chain connects TRBV6-2 or TRBV6-3 to TRBJ2-1; no clear D gene. Germline CDR1 and CDR2: MNHEY and SVGEGT. Trimming removed 2 bases at V and 8 bases at J, with 7 bases between. The CDR3 contains 12 residues. The CDR3 DNA reads as TGTGCCAGCAGTTACACGAGCGATGAGCAGTTCTTC. Its protein product is CASSYTSDEQFF.

The sample holds many counts of this clonotype. The V call is TRBV7-2, the J call TRBJ2-3; D not resolved. This CDR3 contains 17 residues. The V end was cut by 3 bases, the J end by 4 bases, with 20 bases between. The germline V gene encodes CDR1 SGHTA and CDR2 FQGNSA. The CDR3 loop is CASSFPGWSGLPDTQYF. The CDR3 DNA follows: TGTGCCAGCAGCTTTCCCGGGTGGTCGGGTCTTCCAGATACGCAGTATTTT.

This clonotype was observed a handful of times. The genes are TRBV6-1 and TRBJ2-4; 11 bases map to TRBD2. V was pared by 6 bases and J by 1 base, with 14 bases of the junction left unmatched. This CDR3 has 19 amino acids. The germline V gene has CDR1 MNHNS and CDR2 SASEGT. Here the CDR3 reads CASRSPPRASGRAKNIQYF. In nucleotides, the CDR3 is TGTGCCAGCAGGTCACCCCCCCGGGCTAGCGGGAGGGCCAAAAACATTCAGTACTTC.

This clonotype came up many times. The V call is TRBV30, the J call TRBJ1-4; the D gene is possibly TRBD1 (5 bases). Trimming removed 0 bases from V and 3 bases from J, with 11 bases in between. Looked up from germline, CDR1 is GTSNPN and CDR2 is SVGIG (reference sequence). This CDR3 contains 15 residues. The CDR3 sequence is CAWSVPGGANEKLFF. The CDR3 DNA reads as TGTGCCTGGAGTGTACCGGGGGGGGCTAATGAAAAACTGTTTTTT.

This clonotype was counted at least ten times. The chain has TRBV20-1 and TRBJ2-1, with 10 bases aligning to TRBD2. CDR1 DFQATT and CDR2 SNEGSKA come from the germline V gene (reference sequence). The CDR3 is 16 residues long. V lost 3 bases, J lost 7 bases, and 12 bases stayed unmatched. CDR3 amino acids: CSARSGSGRYVNEQFF. In DNA form, the CDR3 reads TGCAGTGCTAGGTCGGGTAGCGGGAGGTATGTGAATGAGCAGTTCTTC.

The chain recombines TRBV7-9 with TRBJ2-1, with TRBD2 identical over 11 bases. The germline CDR1 and CDR2 sequences are SEHNR and FQNEAQ (reference sequence). The CDR3 extends over 18 amino acids. Trimming took 2 bases from V and 2 from J; bases not matched to a gene: 8. The CDR3 spells CASSLIPGLAGTYNEQFF. DNA of the CDR3: TGTGCCAGCAGCTTAATACCCGGACTAGCGGGCACCTACAATGAGCAGTTCTTC.

This chain links TRBV10-2 with TRBJ1-3, with D perhaps TRBD1 (5 bases). V shed 8 bases and J shed 7 bases, with 9 bases lying between them. This CDR3 has 11 residues. CDR1 WSHSY and CDR2 SAAADI come from the germline V gene. The CDR3 bases are TGCGCCAGCGGGGCGGGGAACACCATATATTTT. Translation gives CASGAGNTIYF.

The table lists this clonotype with many counts. This chain uses TRBV6-6 with TRBJ2-7; a possible D gene is TRBD2 (6 bases). With 3 bases removed from V and 3 bases from J, the gap between germline ends came to 15 bases. The CDR3 has 15 residues. Germline loops: CDR1 MNHNY, CDR2 SVGAGI (reference sequence). CDR3 region: CASSYLAGTNYEQYF. CDR3 coding DNA: TGTGCCAGCAGTTATCTCGCGGGGACCAACTACGAGCAGTACTTC.

This clonotype occurred many times. CDR3 nucleotide sequence: TGTGCCACCAGTGATTTCGGGACTAGCGGGACCTACGAGCAGTACTTC. Protein product: CATSDFGTSGTYEQYF. The chain combines TRBV24-1 with TRBJ2-7, with TRBD2 matching 13 bases. The V and J ends lost 1 base and 2 bases, in that order; junction bases with no gene match: 1. CDR1 and CDR2 (germline): KGHDR, SFDVKD. The CDR3 loop spans 16 amino acids.

This sequence joins TRBV7-3 and TRBJ2-3; D unclear. This CDR3 contains 14 residues. Germline CDR1 is SGHTA and CDR2 is FQGTGA. Trimming removed 0 bases at V and 3 bases at J, with 7 bases between. CDR3 protein: CASSLTLQTDTQYF. In DNA, the CDR3 is TGTGCCAGCAGCTTAACCCTACAGACAGATACGCAGTATTTT.

This clonotype was observed many times. J is TRBJ2-1 and V is TRBV5-1, with D maybe TRBD2 (6 bases). The germline V gene has CDR1 SGHRS and CDR2 YFSETQ. The V end lost 0 bases, the J end lost 3 bases, and 13 bases lay between the germline ends. The CDR3 is 16 residues long. CDR3 sequence (DNA): TGCGCCAGCAGCTTGGATCCGGGAGCTTACTACAATGAGCAGTTCTTC. Protein product: CASSLDPGAYYNEQFF.